The clone carrying this T cell receptor (beta chain) came up many times. This beta chain slipped into a library made for alpha chains as a stray read, so its size is not meaningful. Time point here: sample taken at primary tumor resection. Whole RNA, which was extracted from tumor, nontumor lung tissue or frozen PBMC, was sequenced without any cell sorting. CDR1 and CDR2 from the germline V gene are DFQATT and SNEGSKA (reference sequence). The length of the CDR3 is 14 residues. These data are taken from a study of spatial heterogeneity in lung cancer. TCRdb ran MiXCR on the 5' RACE reads and lists one entry per CDR3 protein. The repertoire holds about 12,000 distinct CDR3 sequences, around 4.2% seen once, with under 45% in the top ten.

The source is a male donor with early-stage non-small cell lung cancer. The material sequenced was PBMCs, taken at surgery. This chain connects TRBV20-1 to TRBJ2-5; D may be TRBD2 (5 bases). CDR3 in amino acids: CRLEKPGSEETQYF. DNA of the CDR3: TGCAGACTAGAAAAACCGGGTTCCGAAGAGACCCAGTACTTC.